This T cell receptor (beta chain) emerged from a study of T cells in Graves' hyperthyroidism and ophthalmopathy. Regarding the study as a whole: Blood samples included most of the expanded thyroid clonotypes exceeding 0.001.

TCR beta CDR3 sequences were amplified from RNA transcripts. HTBI primers drove first-round RT-PCR of the TCR CDR3. In TCRdb, the multiplex PCR reads were re-called with MiXCR into one record per CDR3 protein. This repertoire shows about 590,000 distinct CDR3 sequences, 13% to 15% found once; its top ten account for 6.5% to 9%. The germline V gene has CDR1 SGHRS and CDR2 YFSETQ. CDR3 size: 14 residues. This clonotype was counted only a few times. Its antigen remains unidentified. The junction does not match germline at one end; this may be a read error. The sequencing input was blood. The V call is TRBV5-1, the J call TRBJ1-1; D may be TRBD1 (5 bases). The sequence came from a woman between 18 and 29 years old with Graves' ophthalmopathy. As DNA, the CDR3 is TGCGCTAGCAGCTTGGAGGTATTAGGGACCGAAGCTTTCTTT. This sequence encodes CASSLEVLGTEAFF.